These 11 T cell receptor beta chains share one sample of origin, sequenced in a study of T cell clonality in common variable immunodeficiency. TCRdb's table, derived via immunoSEQ multiplex PCR, lists solely in-frame clones and lacks some. This sample has about 47,000 clones, each found more than once. Sequenced: peripheral blood mononuclear cells. The receptors were sampled from a person aged 18 to 70 in good health.

This clone was counted at least ten times. The CDR3 is cut off 3 residues early in the read; its end comes from the germline J gene. The chain links TRBV20-1 to TRBJ1-2; a possible D gene is TRBD1 (5 bases). With 3 bases removed from V and 7 bases from J, the gap between germline ends came to 9 bases. The length of the CDR3 is 11 residues. CDR1 is DFQATT, CDR2 SNEGSKA, per germline (reference sequence). The CDR3 protein is CSASETVGYTF. The covered CDR3 bases are TGCAGTGCTAGTGAGACAGTTGGC.

A note on this clone: The read ends 3 residues before the CDR3 terminus; that terminus is restored from the germline J gene. The sample has other DNA sequences that encode this CDR3 too. The V call is TRBV30, the J call TRBJ1-2, with D perhaps TRBD1 (5 bases). The length of the CDR3 is 13 residues. Germline CDR1 reads GTSNPN; CDR2 reads SVGIG (reference sequence). The CDR3 DNA, read in part, is TGTGCCTGGAGTTTCTCCAGGGTGGAAGGA. It yields the protein CAWSFSRVEG. The full CDR3 protein reads CAWSFSRVEGYTF.

Concerning this clone: The read ends 3 residues early relative to the CDR3; the germline J gene fills the gap. This sequence joins TRBV7-9 and TRBJ1-1; D may be TRBD1 (5 bases). CDR3 size: 13 residues. The V gene lost 8 bases and the J gene lost 4 bases, with 14 bases spanning the gap. Germline assignment: CDR1 SEHNR and CDR2 FQNEAQ (reference sequence). CDR3 residues: CASEMGRGTEAFF. The CDR3 bases that were read are TGTGCCAGCGAAATGGGGCGAGGCACTGAA.

This clone was found many times. Read data end 3 residues before the CDR3 end; the end is taken from the germline J gene. J is TRBJ2-5 and V is TRBV20-1; 15 bases agree with TRBD2. Germline-derived CDR1 and CDR2 are DFQATT and SNEGSKA (reference sequence). V lost 2 bases, J lost 3 bases, and 10 bases stayed unmatched. The CDR3 loop spans 18 amino acids. The part of the CDR3 DNA that was read is TGCAGTGCTAGACCCCATAGGACTAGCGGGGGGGTGAAAGAGACC. Its translation: CSARPHRTSGGVKET. The entire CDR3 is CSARPHRTSGGVKETQYF.

This clone was seen at least ten times. The CDR3 is cut off 3 residues early in the read; its end comes from the germline J gene. The chain uses TRBV18 and TRBJ2-5; 7 positions agree with TRBD2. Germline CDR1 KGHSH, CDR2 LQKENI. The length of the CDR3 is 15 residues. The ends lost 3 bases at V and 4 bases at J; junction bases unmatched: 8. CDR3 bases read: TGTGCCAGCTCACCGTCATTGAGCGGGACAGAGACC. The encoded protein is CASSPSLSGTET. The full CDR3 protein is CASSPSLSGTETQYF.

This clone was seen many times. Sequencing ends 3 residues short of the CDR3 end; the germline J gene provides the rest. The V gene is TRBV30, the J gene TRBJ1-2, with 10 positions matching TRBD1. Germline values: CDR1 GTSNPN, CDR2 SVGIG (reference sequence). This CDR3 is built from 13 residues. Here the CDR3 reads CACTPGQGLGYTF. CDR3 bases read: TGTGCCTGCACCCCGGGACAGGGGTTGGGC.

In the case of this clone: The CDR3 end falls 3 residues outside the read, so it is completed with the germline J gene. The chain joins TRBV7-6 to TRBJ2-5; D unclear. Trimming took 5 bases from V and 2 from J, leaving 12 bases between them. The CDR3 totals 14 residues. From germline, CDR1 is SGHVS and CDR2 FNYEAQ. The CDR3 DNA, read in part, is TGTGCCAGCAGCCCATTCCAGTTACAAGAGACC. This sequence encodes CASSPFQLQET. From start to end, the CDR3 is CASSPFQLQETQYF.

This clone was detected ten times or more. With the read ending 3 residues before the CDR3 end, the germline J gene is used to fill in that end. Other DNA sequences from this sample encode an identical CDR3 as well. J is TRBJ2-3 and V is TRBV6-1, with 12 positions matching TRBD2. The CDR3 length is 15 residues. The V segment lost 2 bases and the J segment 4 bases; nucleotides outside the gene matches: 1. Germline loops: CDR1 MNHNS, CDR2 SASEGT. CDR3 amino acids: CASSELAGGPDTQYF. The CDR3 DNA, read in part, is TGTGCCAGCAGTGAACTAGCGGGGGGGCCAGATACG.

This clone was detected ten times or more. Read data end 3 residues before the CDR3 end; the end is taken from the germline J gene. This chain uses TRBV7-3 with TRBJ2-7; perhaps TRBD2 as D (6 bases). The CDR3 has 14 residues. Germline V gene data show CDR1 as SGHTA and CDR2 as FQGTGA. The germline V and J ends were trimmed by 0 bases and 3 bases, with 9 bases remaining between them. CDR3 residues: CASSLTGTLYEQYF. The sequenced CDR3 bases are TGTGCCAGCAGCTTAACTGGGACTCTCTACGAG.

At least ten counts were recorded for this clone. The CDR3 goes on 3 residues after the read ends, and that part is filled in from the germline J gene. The chain employs TRBV14 and TRBJ2-2; D may be TRBD2 (5 bases). The CDR3 is 15 residues long. Trimming shortened V by 3 bases and J by 7 bases, and 15 bases separated the two germline ends. Germline lookup yields CDR1 SGHDN and CDR2 FVKESK. CDR3 DNA, as far as it was read: TGTGCCAGCAGCCAGACCTTACTAGGAGACGGGGAG. Amino acid sequence: CASSQTLLGDGE. The whole CDR3 sequence reads CASSQTLLGDGELFF.

This clone was observed a few times. The CDR3 end is not reached by the read, which stops 3 residues before it; the germline J gene fills it in. The J gene is TRBJ2-2, the V gene TRBV7-9; D perhaps matches TRBD1 (6 bases). The CDR3 totals 15 residues. V was cut by 2 bases and J by 1 base, with 8 bases left in between. CDR1 SEHNR and CDR2 FQNEAQ come from the germline V gene (reference sequence). The CDR3 loop reads CASSLSGENTGELFF. The part of the CDR3 DNA that was read is TGTGCCAGCAGCTTATCAGGGGAGAACACCGGGGAG.